Following are 8 T cell receptor beta chains from one sample sequenced in a study of cytomegalovirus exposure and HLA in healthy donors. Primers for the PCR totalled 60 Vbeta and 13 Jbeta. TCRdb's table, derived via immunoSEQ multiplex PCR, lists solely in-frame clones and lacks some. The sample carries roughly 180,000 clones, roughly 80% recorded once. The sequencing sample was made of PBMCs. Receptors originate from a woman aged 18-29 years in good health and CMV-seronegative.

This sequence joins TRBV14 and TRBJ1-1, with D hard to call. The CDR3 contains 13 residues. Trimming removed 2 bases from V and 3 bases from J, with 7 bases in between. CDR1 and CDR2 (germline): SGHDN, FVKESK. This CDR3 reads CASSQQSHTEAFF. Here the CDR3 DNA reads TGTGCCAGCAGCCAACAGTCCCACACTGAAGCTTTCTTT.

This chain connects TRBV11-2 to TRBJ2-1; D remains unclear. From germline, CDR1 is SGHAT and CDR2 FQNNGV. V was shortened by 0 bases and J by 0 bases, with 6 bases between the two germline ends. This CDR3 is 15 amino acids long. CDR3 DNA: TGTGCCAGCAGCTTAGATTCTCCCTCCTACAATGAGCAGTTCTTC. This codes for CASSLDSPSYNEQFF.

This chain links TRBV7-2 with TRBJ2-7, with 7 bases identical to TRBD1. The V segment lost 4 bases and the J segment 3 bases; nucleotides outside the gene matches: 6. Germline CDR1 is SGHTA and CDR2 is FQGNSA. This CDR3 is 14 amino acids long. CDR3 coding DNA: TGTGCCAGCAGCTCGACAGGGCACGGCTACGAGCAGTACTTC. It translates to CASSSTGHGYEQYF.

This clone was seen more than once but under ten times. V gene TRBV5-1 combines with J gene TRBJ2-2; TRBD1 might be the D (6 bases). Germline CDR1 reads SGHRS; CDR2 reads YFSETQ. CDR3 size: 18 residues. With 4 bases removed from V and 3 bases from J, the gap between germline ends came to 22 bases. Written as DNA, the CDR3 is TGCGCCAGCAGCCGCCTCTGGGGGCAGGGTGCAGACACCGGGGAGCTGTTTTTT. This sequence encodes CASSRLWGQGADTGELFF.

In its sample, this clone was seen a few times. The chain uses TRBV27 and TRBJ2-1, with 13 bases identical to TRBD2. This CDR3 spans 18 amino acids. In germline, CDR1 is MNHEY, CDR2 SMNVEV (reference sequence). With 1 base clipped from V and 2 bases from J, the junction kept 5 bases outside the gene matches. CDR3 nucleotide sequence: TGTGCCAGCAGTTTATTCCGTGGACTAGCGGGAGCCTACAATGAGCAGTTCTTC. This codes for CASSLFRGLAGAYNEQFF.

The J gene is TRBJ2-1, the V gene TRBV6-5; D unresolved. V was cut by 4 bases and J by 5 bases, with 9 bases left in between. The CDR3 is 13 amino acids. Germline CDR1 reads MNHEY; CDR2 reads SVGAGI. The chain's CDR3 is CASSFVQNNEQFF. CDR3 DNA: TGTGCCAGCAGTTTTGTACAGAACAATGAGCAGTTCTTC.

V gene TRBV5-1 combines with J gene TRBJ2-5; D is perhaps TRBD2 (5 bases). CDR1 SGHRS and CDR2 YFSETQ come from the germline V gene. V dropped 4 bases and J dropped 3 bases, with 13 bases sitting between them. CDR3 length equals 14 residues. The CDR3 region has the DNA TGCGCCAGCAGCCCACGGTCCGGGGAAGAGACCCAGTACTTC. The encoded protein is CASSPRSGEETQYF.

The V gene is TRBV7-8, the J gene TRBJ2-5; 12 bases agree with TRBD2. Germline trimming cut 5 bases from V and 5 bases from J; bases unmatched to any gene: 3. The CDR3 has 14 residues. Germline V gene lookup returns CDR1 SGHVS and CDR2 FQNEAQ. CDR3 residues: CASSETSGRETQYF. Written as DNA, the CDR3 is TGTGCCAGCAGCGAAACTAGCGGGAGGGAGACCCAGTACTTC.